This is a list of T cell receptor beta chains from one sample in a study of blood T cells in healthy people across ages. Using its own MiXCR run on the 5' RACE reads, TCRdb lists one record per CDR3 protein. The sample has about 290,000 distinct CDR3 sequences, roughly 26% seen once. Sequenced material: blood. The origin of the receptors is a woman aged 70-85 years in good health. Each CDR3 is given with its conserved first and last residue. D genes are given only for firm matches. Only part of the rows carry a size: once, few, many, or a class if the clone is expanded.

abundance: -
d_gene: -
v_gene: TRBV7-3
j_gene: TRBJ2-7
CDR3nt: TGTGCCTGCAGCTTTGGGACGGCCCCATACGAGCAGTACTTC
CDR3aa: CACSFGTAPYEQYF

abundance: -
d_gene: TRBD1
v_gene: TRBV12-3/TRBV12-4
j_gene: TRBJ2-2
CDR3nt: TGTGCCAGCAGTCCCGACTTGACAGGGGGCACCGGGGAGCTGTTTTTT
CDR3aa: CASSPDLTGGTGELFF

abundance: few
d_gene: -
v_gene: TRBV15
j_gene: TRBJ1-5
CDR3nt: TGTGCCACCAGCAGAGTAGGGACGGCTAGCAATCAGCCCCAGCATTTT
CDR3aa: CATSRVGTASNQPQHF

abundance: -
d_gene: -
v_gene: TRBV20-1
j_gene: TRBJ2-1
CDR3nt: TGCAGTGCTACCAGACTAGGCGTCGGTGAGCAGTTCTTC
CDR3aa: CSATRLGVGEQFF

abundance: -
d_gene: TRBD2
v_gene: TRBV29-1
j_gene: TRBJ2-5
CDR3nt: TGCAGCGTTGATGGGACTAGCGGGACGGAGACCCAGTACTTC
CDR3aa: CSVDGTSGTETQYF

abundance: -
d_gene: -
v_gene: TRBV5-1
j_gene: TRBJ1-2
CDR3nt: TGCGCCAGCAGCTTGGGACACTATGGCTACACCTTC
CDR3aa: CASSLGHYGYTF

abundance: few
d_gene: -
v_gene: TRBV19
j_gene: TRBJ2-3
CDR3nt: TGTGCCAGTAGTACCTTAGCGTTAGAGATAGATACGCAGTATTTT
CDR3aa: CASSTLALEIDTQYF

abundance: few
d_gene: TRBD1
v_gene: TRBV7-2
j_gene: TRBJ2-3
CDR3nt: TGTGCCAGCAGCTCGTGGGACAGGGGTTCAGATACGCAGTATTTT
CDR3aa: CASSSWDRGSDTQYF

abundance: -
d_gene: TRBD2
v_gene: TRBV7-3
j_gene: TRBJ2-1
CDR3nt: TGTGCCAGCAGCACAACCGGGACTAGCGGGAGAAGTAAGCAGTTCTTC
CDR3aa: CASSTTGTSGRSKQFF

abundance: few
d_gene: TRBD2
v_gene: TRBV10-3
j_gene: TRBJ2-7
CDR3nt: TGTGCCATCAGTGAGGCTACTAGCGGGGACACCTACGAGCAGTACTTC
CDR3aa: CAISEATSGDTYEQYF

abundance: -
d_gene: TRBD1
v_gene: TRBV7-2
j_gene: TRBJ2-2
CDR3nt: TGTGCCAGCAGACCCCGGACAGGGTTAGGGGAGCTGTTTTTT
CDR3aa: CASRPRTGLGELFF

abundance: -
d_gene: -
v_gene: TRBV3-1
j_gene: TRBJ2-7
CDR3nt: TGTGCCAGCAGCCAGAGAGCTCTCGAGCAGTACTTC
CDR3aa: CASSQRALEQYF

abundance: -
d_gene: -
v_gene: TRBV6-2/TRBV6-3
j_gene: TRBJ2-7
CDR3nt: TGTGCCAGCAGTCAAGGTCCGGCCTACGAGCAGTACTTC
CDR3aa: CASSQGPAYEQYF

abundance: -
d_gene: TRBD2
v_gene: TRBV7-9
j_gene: TRBJ2-2
CDR3nt: TGTGCCAGCAGACCCGGGACTAGCATCCCCGGGGAGCTGTTTTTT
CDR3aa: CASRPGTSIPGELFF

abundance: -
d_gene: -
v_gene: TRBV6-6
j_gene: TRBJ2-1
CDR3nt: TGTGCCAGCAGCGCACGGGGCAAGGGGTCGTGGGAGCAGTTCTTC
CDR3aa: CASSARGKGSWEQFF

abundance: -
d_gene: TRBD2
v_gene: TRBV20-1
j_gene: TRBJ2-1
CDR3nt: TGCAGTGCTAGAGTAGTAGCGGGAGCGGTTGAGCAGTTCTTC
CDR3aa: CSARVVAGAVEQFF

abundance: few
d_gene: -
v_gene: TRBV6-2/TRBV6-3
j_gene: TRBJ2-6
CDR3nt: TGTGCCAGCAGTTACTATGCTGGGGCCAACGTCCTGACTTTC
CDR3aa: CASSYYAGANVLTF

abundance: few
d_gene: -
v_gene: TRBV5-1
j_gene: TRBJ2-5
CDR3nt: TGCGCCAGCAGACGGAACGAAGGAGAGACCCAGTACTTC
CDR3aa: CASRRNEGETQYF

abundance: -
d_gene: -
v_gene: TRBV29-1
j_gene: TRBJ2-1
CDR3nt: TGCAGCGTCGGTGGACGGTCCTACAATGAGCAGTTCTTC
CDR3aa: CSVGGRSYNEQFF

abundance: few
d_gene: -
v_gene: TRBV7-2
j_gene: TRBJ2-7
CDR3nt: TGTGCCAGCAGCCGGAAGCGGTACGAGCAGTACTTC
CDR3aa: CASSRKRYEQYF

abundance: few
d_gene: TRBD2
v_gene: TRBV12-3/TRBV12-4
j_gene: TRBJ2-5
CDR3nt: TGTGCCAGCAGCACCGGGACTAGCGGGAGCGGAGCGACCCAGTACTTC
CDR3aa: CASSTGTSGSGATQYF

abundance: few
d_gene: TRBD2
v_gene: TRBV7-2
j_gene: TRBJ2-5
CDR3nt: TGTGCCAGCAGCTATGGTACACTAGCGGGAGTAACCCTACAAGAGACCCAGTACTTC
CDR3aa: CASSYGTLAGVTLQETQYF

abundance: few
d_gene: TRBD2
v_gene: TRBV20-1
j_gene: TRBJ2-3
CDR3nt: TGCAGTGCTAGAGGCGCTGGGGGAGGGCCTGCAGATACGCAGTATTTT
CDR3aa: CSARGAGGGPADTQYF

abundance: once
d_gene: TRBD2
v_gene: TRBV2
j_gene: TRBJ2-2
CDR3nt: TGTGCCAGACAACGCTCGGGACTAGCGGGAGGCACCGGGGAGCTGTTTTTT
CDR3aa: CARQRSGLAGGTGELFF

abundance: few
d_gene: -
v_gene: TRBV18
j_gene: TRBJ2-7
CDR3nt: TGTGCCAGCTCACAGGACTCCAGGGGTGCATCCTACGAGCAGTACTTC
CDR3aa: CASSQDSRGASYEQYF

abundance: -
d_gene: TRBD1
v_gene: TRBV9
j_gene: TRBJ2-5
CDR3nt: TGTGCCAGCAGCCCCACGGGACAGCAAGAGACCCAGTACTTC
CDR3aa: CASSPTGQQETQYF

abundance: -
d_gene: -
v_gene: TRBV28
j_gene: TRBJ1-5
CDR3nt: TGTGCCACTCTACAGGGAGCGCGCAATCAGCCCCAGCATTTT
CDR3aa: CATLQGARNQPQHF

abundance: few
d_gene: -
v_gene: TRBV4-1
j_gene: TRBJ2-5
CDR3nt: TGCGCCAGCAGCCAAGGACAGGTCTTCCAAGAGACCCAGTACTTC
CDR3aa: CASSQGQVFQETQYF

abundance: -
d_gene: TRBD1
v_gene: TRBV12-3/TRBV12-4
j_gene: TRBJ1-6
CDR3nt: TGTGCCAGCAGGCGGGACAGGAACTCCGGGAGTTCACCCCTCCACTTT
CDR3aa: CASRRDRNSGSSPLHF

abundance: -
d_gene: -
v_gene: TRBV20-1
j_gene: TRBJ2-5
CDR3nt: TGCAGTGCCCCGGAACAGGCGGAGACCCAGTACTTC
CDR3aa: CSAPEQAETQYF

abundance: few
d_gene: -
v_gene: TRBV7-2
j_gene: TRBJ1-3
CDR3nt: TGTGCCAGCAGCTTATCTGGGCTTCGAAGTGGAAACACCATATATTTT
CDR3aa: CASSLSGLRSGNTIYF

abundance: -
d_gene: -
v_gene: TRBV12-3/TRBV12-4
j_gene: TRBJ1-4
CDR3nt: TGTACCAGCACCACCGGGCCTCTTAATGAAAAACTGTTTTTT
CDR3aa: CTSTTGPLNEKLFF

abundance: -
d_gene: -
v_gene: TRBV5-1
j_gene: TRBJ2-3
CDR3nt: TGCGCCAGCAGCCCGAATTGGGATACGCAGTATTTT
CDR3aa: CASSPNWDTQYF

abundance: -
d_gene: TRBD2
v_gene: TRBV3-1
j_gene: TRBJ2-1
CDR3nt: TGTGCCAGCAGCCAATTTATCGGACTAGCGTACTCTTCTAGCTCCTACAATGAGCAGTTCTTC
CDR3aa: CASSQFIGLAYSSSSYNEQFF

abundance: few
d_gene: TRBD2
v_gene: TRBV28
j_gene: TRBJ2-1
CDR3nt: TGTGCCAGCAGTCGTAGCGGGAGCGTTATTTATGAGCAGTTCTTC
CDR3aa: CASSRSGSVIYEQFF

abundance: -
d_gene: -
v_gene: TRBV7-2
j_gene: TRBJ2-4
CDR3nt: TGTGCCAGCAGCTTAACAGCGGGAGCCAAAAACATTCAGTACTTC
CDR3aa: CASSLTAGAKNIQYF

abundance: many
d_gene: TRBD1
v_gene: TRBV4-1
j_gene: TRBJ1-2
CDR3nt: TGCGCCAGCAGCCAACCGACCCCCGGACAGGGGAAGTACTATGGCTACACCTTC
CDR3aa: CASSQPTPGQGKYYGYTF

abundance: few
d_gene: -
v_gene: TRBV25-1
j_gene: TRBJ2-3
CDR3nt: TGTGCCAGCAGTGGACCGGCGGGGTGGACAGATACGCAGTATTTT
CDR3aa: CASSGPAGWTDTQYF

abundance: few
d_gene: -
v_gene: TRBV28
j_gene: TRBJ2-3
CDR3nt: TGTGCCAGCAGTTCTACAAAACCAGATACGCAGTATTTT
CDR3aa: CASSSTKPDTQYF

abundance: -
d_gene: -
v_gene: TRBV28
j_gene: TRBJ1-5
CDR3nt: TGTGCCAGCAGTTTAGGGAGGAAGAATCAGCCCCAGCATTTT
CDR3aa: CASSLGRKNQPQHF

abundance: -
d_gene: -
v_gene: TRBV12-3/TRBV12-4
j_gene: TRBJ2-7
CDR3nt: TGTGCCAGCAGTTCTCATCAGGCCTCCTACGAGCAGTACTTC
CDR3aa: CASSSHQASYEQYF

abundance: -
d_gene: TRBD1
v_gene: TRBV20-1
j_gene: TRBJ2-5
CDR3nt: TGCAGTGCTAGAGATGGGGACAGGGGGGAGGAGACCCAGTACTTC
CDR3aa: CSARDGDRGEETQYF

abundance: once
d_gene: TRBD1
v_gene: TRBV18
j_gene: TRBJ1-1
CDR3nt: TGTGCCAGCTCACAGGGGGCTAACACTGAAGCTTTCTTT
CDR3aa: CASSQGANTEAFF

abundance: -
d_gene: -
v_gene: TRBV10-3
j_gene: TRBJ1-1
CDR3nt: TGTGCCCCCTTGAGGGGGGGGGACACTGAAGCTTTCTTT
CDR3aa: CAPLRGGDTEAFF

abundance: -
d_gene: -
v_gene: TRBV29-1
j_gene: TRBJ2-1
CDR3nt: TGCAGCTCCCGGGACTCTCCAAATGAGCAGTTCTTC
CDR3aa: CSSRDSPNEQFF

abundance: -
d_gene: TRBD2
v_gene: TRBV29-1
j_gene: TRBJ2-1
CDR3nt: TGCAGCGTTATGGCTAGCGGGAGTTACAATGAGCAGTTCTTC
CDR3aa: CSVMASGSYNEQFF

abundance: few
d_gene: -
v_gene: TRBV3-1
j_gene: TRBJ1-2
CDR3nt: TGTGCCAGCACCCCGGGGGGGGGTAAGCATGGCTACACCTTC
CDR3aa: CASTPGGGKHGYTF

abundance: -
d_gene: -
v_gene: TRBV10-2
j_gene: TRBJ2-1
CDR3nt: TGCGCCAGCAGGGAATACAATGAGCAGTTCTTC
CDR3aa: CASREYNEQFF

abundance: -
d_gene: TRBD1
v_gene: TRBV9
j_gene: TRBJ1-4
CDR3nt: TGTGCCAGCAGCGTAGAGGGGACAGATGAAAAACTGTTTTTT
CDR3aa: CASSVEGTDEKLFF

abundance: -
d_gene: TRBD2
v_gene: TRBV12-3/TRBV12-4
j_gene: TRBJ2-1
CDR3nt: TGTGCCAGCAGTGGGGGCTGGACTAGCGGGAGAAATGAGCAGTTCTTC
CDR3aa: CASSGGWTSGRNEQFF

abundance: -
d_gene: -
v_gene: TRBV20-1
j_gene: TRBJ2-3
CDR3nt: TGCAGTGGTGGTCGGGGGTCTAGCACAGATACGCAGTATTTT
CDR3aa: CSGGRGSSTDTQYF

abundance: -
d_gene: TRBD1
v_gene: TRBV20-1
j_gene: TRBJ1-1
CDR3nt: TGCAGTGCTCGACAGGGGCATACTGAAGCTTTCTTT
CDR3aa: CSARQGHTEAFF